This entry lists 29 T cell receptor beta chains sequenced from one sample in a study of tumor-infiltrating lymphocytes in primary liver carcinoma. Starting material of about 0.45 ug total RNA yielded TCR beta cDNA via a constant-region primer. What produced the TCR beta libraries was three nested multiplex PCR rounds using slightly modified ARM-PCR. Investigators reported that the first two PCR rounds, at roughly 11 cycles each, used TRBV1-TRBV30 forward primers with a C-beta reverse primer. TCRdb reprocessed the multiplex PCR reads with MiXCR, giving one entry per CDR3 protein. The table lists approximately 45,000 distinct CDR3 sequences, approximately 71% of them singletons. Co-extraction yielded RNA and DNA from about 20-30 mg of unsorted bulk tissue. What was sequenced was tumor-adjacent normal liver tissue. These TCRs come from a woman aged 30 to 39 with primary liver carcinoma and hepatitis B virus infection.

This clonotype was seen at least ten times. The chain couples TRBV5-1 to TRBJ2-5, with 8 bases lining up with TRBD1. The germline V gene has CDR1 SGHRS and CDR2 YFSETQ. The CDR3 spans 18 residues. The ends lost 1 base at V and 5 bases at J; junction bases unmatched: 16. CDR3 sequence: CASSLWSPGQGAWETQYF. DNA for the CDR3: TGCGCCAGCAGCTTGTGGTCCCCCGGGCAGGGGGCTTGGGAGACCCAGTACTTC.

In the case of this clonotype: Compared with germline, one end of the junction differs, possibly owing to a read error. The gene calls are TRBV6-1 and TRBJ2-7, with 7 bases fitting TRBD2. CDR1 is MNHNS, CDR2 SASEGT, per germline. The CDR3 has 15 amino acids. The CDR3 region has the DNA TGTGCCAGCAGTGAAACTAGCGAGAGCTCCTACGAACAGTACTTC. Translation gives CASSETSESSYEQYF.

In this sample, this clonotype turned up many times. The CDR3 here is CASSPGGYEQYF. The CDR3 region has the DNA TGTGCCAGCAGTCCCGGGGGCTACGAGCAGTACTTC. The J gene is TRBJ2-7, the V gene TRBV11-2, with a tentative D call TRBD2 (6 bases). CDR3 length equals 12 residues. Per the germline V gene, CDR1 is SGHAT and CDR2 is FQNNGV. V shed 6 bases and J shed 3 bases, with 9 bases lying between them.

This chain's CDR3 is CASSTHRGQVSFTLHF. The CDR3 bases are TGTGCCAGCAGTACTCACAGGGGGCAAGTTTCCTTCACCCTCCACTTT. The chain is built from TRBV28 and TRBJ1-6, with 9 bases lining up with TRBD1. The J segment lost 14 bases and the V segment lost 5 bases, leaving 16 bases of the junction unmatched. CDR1 and CDR2 from the germline V gene are MDHEN and SYDVKM. The CDR3 is 16 amino acids. The full variable domain, its missing parts supplied by reference TRBV28 and TRBJ1-6, is DVKVTQSSRYLVKRTGEKVFLECVQDMDHENMFWYRQDPGLGLRLIYFSYDVKMKEKGDIPEGYSVSREKKERFSLILESASTNQTSMYLCASSTHRGQVSFTLHFGNGTRLTVT.

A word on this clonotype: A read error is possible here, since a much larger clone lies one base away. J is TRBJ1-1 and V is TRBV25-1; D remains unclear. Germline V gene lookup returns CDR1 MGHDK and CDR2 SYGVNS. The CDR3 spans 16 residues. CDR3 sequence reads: CANSDPTADAGTEAFF. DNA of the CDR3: TGTGCCAACAGTGACCCGACGGCGGACGCGGGCACTGAAGCTTTCTTT.

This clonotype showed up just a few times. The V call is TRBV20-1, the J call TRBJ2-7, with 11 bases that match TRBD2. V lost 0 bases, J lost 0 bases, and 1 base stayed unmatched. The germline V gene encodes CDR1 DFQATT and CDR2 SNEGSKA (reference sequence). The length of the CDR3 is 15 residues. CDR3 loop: CSARDSGRASYEQYF. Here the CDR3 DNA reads TGCAGTGCTAGAGATAGCGGGAGGGCCTCCTACGAGCAGTACTTC.

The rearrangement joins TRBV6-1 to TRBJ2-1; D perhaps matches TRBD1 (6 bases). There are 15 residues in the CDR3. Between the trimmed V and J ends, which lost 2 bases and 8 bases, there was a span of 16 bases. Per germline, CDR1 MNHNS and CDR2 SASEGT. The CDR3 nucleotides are TGTGCCAGCAGTGAATCTCTGGCAGGGGCGGATGAGCAGTTCTTC. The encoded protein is CASSESLAGADEQFF.

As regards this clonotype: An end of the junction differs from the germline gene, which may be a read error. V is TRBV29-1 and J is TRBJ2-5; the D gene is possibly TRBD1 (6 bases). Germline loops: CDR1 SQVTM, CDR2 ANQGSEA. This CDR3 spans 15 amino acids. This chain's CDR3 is CSVGSWGTGQETLYF. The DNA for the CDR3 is TGCAGCGTGGGATCGTGGGGTACAGGGCAAGAGACCCTGTACTTC.

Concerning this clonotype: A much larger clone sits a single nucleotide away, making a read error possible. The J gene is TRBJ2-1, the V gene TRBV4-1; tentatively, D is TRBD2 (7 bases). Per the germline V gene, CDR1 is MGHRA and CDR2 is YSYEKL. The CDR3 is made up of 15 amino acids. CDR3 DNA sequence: TGCGCCAGCGGCCAAGAGCTAGGGGGGGACAATGAGCAGTTCTTC. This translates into CASGQELGGDNEQFF.

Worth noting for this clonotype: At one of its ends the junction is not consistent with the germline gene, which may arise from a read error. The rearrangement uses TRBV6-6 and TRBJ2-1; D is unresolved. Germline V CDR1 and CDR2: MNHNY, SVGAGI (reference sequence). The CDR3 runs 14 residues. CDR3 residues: CVSKARSSYNEQFF. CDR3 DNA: TGTGTCAGCAAGGCTAGGAGCTCCTACAATGAGCAGTTCTTC.

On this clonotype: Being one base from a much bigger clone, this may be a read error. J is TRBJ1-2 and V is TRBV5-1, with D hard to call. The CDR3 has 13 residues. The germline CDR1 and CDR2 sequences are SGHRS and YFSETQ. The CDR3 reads CASSLGRNYGYIF. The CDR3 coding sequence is TGCGCCAGCAGCTTGGGGCGGAACTATGGCTACATCTTC.

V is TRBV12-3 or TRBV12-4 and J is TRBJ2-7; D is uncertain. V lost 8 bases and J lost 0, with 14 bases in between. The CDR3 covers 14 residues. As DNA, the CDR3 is TGTGCCAGCGAGTTTCGGGCGAGCTCCTACGAGCAGTACTTC. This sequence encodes CASEFRASSYEQYF.

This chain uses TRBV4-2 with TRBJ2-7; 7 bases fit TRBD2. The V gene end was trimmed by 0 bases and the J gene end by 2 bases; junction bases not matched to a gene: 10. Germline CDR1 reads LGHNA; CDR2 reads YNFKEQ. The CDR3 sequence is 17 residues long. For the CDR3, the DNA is TGTGCCAGCAGCCAAGAAGTGATCGCGGGGGATGCCTACGAGCAGTACTTC. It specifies CASSQEVIAGDAYEQYF.

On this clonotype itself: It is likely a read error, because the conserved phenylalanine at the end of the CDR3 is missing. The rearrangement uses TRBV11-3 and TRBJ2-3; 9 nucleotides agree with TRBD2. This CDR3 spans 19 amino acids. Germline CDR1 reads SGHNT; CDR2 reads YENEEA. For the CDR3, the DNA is TGTGCCAGCAGCTTAGGTTCTGGAGCGGGAGCGGGAGGCACAGGTACGCAGTATCTT. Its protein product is CASSLGSGAGAGGTGTQYL.

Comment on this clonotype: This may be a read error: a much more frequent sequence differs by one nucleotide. The CDR3 region is CATGGQGATWELFF. CDR3 nucleotide sequence: TGTGCCACGGGAGGACAGGGGGCAACCTGGGAGCTGTTTTTT. The chain links TRBV24-1 to TRBJ2-2, with 11 bases identical to TRBD1. CDR3 length equals 14 residues. The germline gives CDR1 KGHDR, CDR2 SFDVKD. V gave up 10 bases and J gave up 9 bases; unmatched junction bases: 9.

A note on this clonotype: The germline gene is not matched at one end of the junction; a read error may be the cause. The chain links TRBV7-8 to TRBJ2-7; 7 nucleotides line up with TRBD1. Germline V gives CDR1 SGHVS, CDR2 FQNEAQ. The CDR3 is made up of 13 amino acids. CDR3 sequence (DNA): TGCGCCAGTGGACAGGTGCGCGCCTACGAGCAGTGCTTC. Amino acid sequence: CASGQVRAYEQCF.

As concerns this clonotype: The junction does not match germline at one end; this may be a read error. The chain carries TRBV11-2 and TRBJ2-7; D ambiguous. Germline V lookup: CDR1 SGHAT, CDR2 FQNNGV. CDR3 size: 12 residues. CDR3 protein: CVSSILSYERYF. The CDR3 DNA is TGTGTCAGCAGCATACTCTCCTACGAGCGGTACTTC.

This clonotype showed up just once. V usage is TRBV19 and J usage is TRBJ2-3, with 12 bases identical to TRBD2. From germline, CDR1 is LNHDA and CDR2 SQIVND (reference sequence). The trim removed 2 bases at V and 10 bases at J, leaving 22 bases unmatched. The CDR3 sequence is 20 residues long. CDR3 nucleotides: TGTGCCAGTAGTATAAGGGTACGGGGGTTTGAGACTAGCGGGAGTAGTGCGCAGTATTTT. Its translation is CASSIRVRGFETSGSSAQYF.

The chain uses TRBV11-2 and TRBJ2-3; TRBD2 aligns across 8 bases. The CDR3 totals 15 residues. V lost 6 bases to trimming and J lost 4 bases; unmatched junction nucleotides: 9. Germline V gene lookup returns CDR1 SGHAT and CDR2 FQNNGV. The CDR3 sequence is CASRRSGSMADTQYF. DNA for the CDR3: TGTGCCAGCAGGAGAAGCGGGAGTATGGCAGATACGCAGTATTTT.

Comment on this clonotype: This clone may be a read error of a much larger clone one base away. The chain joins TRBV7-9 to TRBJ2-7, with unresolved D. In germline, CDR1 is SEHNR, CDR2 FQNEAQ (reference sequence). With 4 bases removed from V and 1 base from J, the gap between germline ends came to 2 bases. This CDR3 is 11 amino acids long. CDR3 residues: CASSWSYEQYF. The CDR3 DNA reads TGTGCCAGCAGCTGGTCCTACGAGCAGTACTTC.

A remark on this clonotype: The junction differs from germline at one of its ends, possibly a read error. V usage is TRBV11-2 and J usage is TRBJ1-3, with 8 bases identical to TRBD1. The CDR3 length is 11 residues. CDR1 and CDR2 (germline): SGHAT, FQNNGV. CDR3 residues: CVSSPGTGLYF. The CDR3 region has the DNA TGTGTCAGCAGCCCGGGGACAGGCCTCTATTTC.

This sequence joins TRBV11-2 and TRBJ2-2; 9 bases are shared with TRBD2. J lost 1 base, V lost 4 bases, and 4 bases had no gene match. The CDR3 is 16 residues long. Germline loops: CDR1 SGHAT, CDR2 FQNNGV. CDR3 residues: CASSSLAGENTGELFF. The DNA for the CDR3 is TGTGCCAGCAGCTCTTTAGCGGGAGAGAACACCGGGGAGCTGTTTTTT. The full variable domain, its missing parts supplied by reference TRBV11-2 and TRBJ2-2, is EAGVAQSPRYKIIEKRQSVAFWCNPISGHATLYWYQQILGQGPKLLIQFQNNGVVDDSQLPKDRFSAERLKGVDSTLKIQPAKLEDSAVYLCASSSLAGENTGELFFGEGSRLTVL.

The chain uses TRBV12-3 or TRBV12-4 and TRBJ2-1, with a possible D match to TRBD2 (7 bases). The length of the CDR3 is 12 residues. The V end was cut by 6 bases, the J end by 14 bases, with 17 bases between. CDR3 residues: CASRIGGLEEFF. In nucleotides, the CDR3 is TGTGCCAGCAGAATCGGGGGGCTCGAGGAGTTCTTC.

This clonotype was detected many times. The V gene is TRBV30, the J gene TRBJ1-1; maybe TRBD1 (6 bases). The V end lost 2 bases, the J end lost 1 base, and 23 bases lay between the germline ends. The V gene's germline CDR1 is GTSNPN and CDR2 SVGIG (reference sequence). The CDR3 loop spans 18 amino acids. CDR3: CAWSKSPGQLFPNTEAFF. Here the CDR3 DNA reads TGTGCCTGGAGTAAATCACCGGGACAACTATTCCCGAACACTGAAGCTTTCTTT.

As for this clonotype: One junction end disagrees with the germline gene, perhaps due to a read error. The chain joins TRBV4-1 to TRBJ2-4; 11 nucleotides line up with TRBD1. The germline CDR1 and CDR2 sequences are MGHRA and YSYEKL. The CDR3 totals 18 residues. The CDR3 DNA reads TGCACCAGCAGCCAAGAATCCGGGACAGGGGGGCTGGTAAACATTCAGTGCTTC. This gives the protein CTSSQESGTGGLVNIQCF.

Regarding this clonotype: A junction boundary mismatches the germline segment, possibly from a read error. CDR3 amino acids: CASSLEGTSGREQIF. The CDR3 DNA sequence: TGTGCCAGCAGCTTGGAAGGGACTAGCGGCCGGGAGCAGATCTTC. The gene calls are TRBV5-8 and TRBJ2-1; 11 bases align to TRBD2. The CDR3 contains 15 residues. Germline-derived CDR1 and CDR2 are SGHTS and YDEGEE.

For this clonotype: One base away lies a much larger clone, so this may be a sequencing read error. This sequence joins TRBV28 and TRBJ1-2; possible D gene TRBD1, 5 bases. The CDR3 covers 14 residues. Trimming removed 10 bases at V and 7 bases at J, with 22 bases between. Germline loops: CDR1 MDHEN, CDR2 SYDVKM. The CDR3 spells CAIHWGGGVIGYTF. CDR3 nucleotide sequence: TGTGCCATTCACTGGGGTGGAGGGGTAATTGGCTACACCTTC.

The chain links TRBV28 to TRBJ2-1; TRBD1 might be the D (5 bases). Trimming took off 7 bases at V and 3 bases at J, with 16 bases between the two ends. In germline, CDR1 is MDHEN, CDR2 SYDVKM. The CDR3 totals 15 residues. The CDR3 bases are TGTGCCAGCACCGCAGGGATTGAGCTCTACAATGAGCAGTTCTTC. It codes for CASTAGIELYNEQFF. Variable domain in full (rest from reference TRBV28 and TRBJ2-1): DVKVTQSSRYLVKRTGEKVFLECVQDMDHENMFWYRQDPGLGLRLIYFSYDVKMKEKGDIPEGYSVSREKKERFSLILESASTNQTSMYLCASTAGIELYNEQFFGPGTRLTVL.

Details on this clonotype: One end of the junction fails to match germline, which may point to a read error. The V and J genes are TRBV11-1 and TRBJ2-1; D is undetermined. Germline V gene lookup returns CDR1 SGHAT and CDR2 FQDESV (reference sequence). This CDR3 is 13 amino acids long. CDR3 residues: CAIGLGSYNEQFF. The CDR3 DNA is TGTGCCATCGGCCTGGGCTCCTACAATGAGCAGTTCTTT.